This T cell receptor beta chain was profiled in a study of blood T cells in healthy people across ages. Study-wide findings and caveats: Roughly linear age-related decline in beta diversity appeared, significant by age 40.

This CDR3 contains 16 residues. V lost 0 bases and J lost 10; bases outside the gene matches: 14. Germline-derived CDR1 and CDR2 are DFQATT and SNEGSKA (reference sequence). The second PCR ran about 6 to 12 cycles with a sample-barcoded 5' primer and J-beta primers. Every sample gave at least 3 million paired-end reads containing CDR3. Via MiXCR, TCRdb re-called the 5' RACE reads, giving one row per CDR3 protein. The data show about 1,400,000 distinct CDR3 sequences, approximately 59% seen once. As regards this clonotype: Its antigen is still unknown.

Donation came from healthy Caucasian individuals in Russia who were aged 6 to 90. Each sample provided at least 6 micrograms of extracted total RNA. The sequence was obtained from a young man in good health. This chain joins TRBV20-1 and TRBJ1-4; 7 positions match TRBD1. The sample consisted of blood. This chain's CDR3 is CSAREATGSRGGKLFF. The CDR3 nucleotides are TGCAGTGCTAGAGAGGCGACAGGGTCAAGGGGTGGAAAACTGTTTTTT.